The T cell receptor beta chain under discussion was sequenced for a study of spatial heterogeneity in lung cancer. Study information: As counted in raw reads, each unique TCR and UMI combination appeared more than ten times on average.

Time point defined: sample taken at primary tumor resection. This clonotype was detected ten times or more. As yet, its antigen is unknown. TCRdb independently ran MiXCR on the 5' RACE reads; one entry per CDR3 protein. The table lists some 12,000 distinct CDR3 sequences, roughly 13% of them singletons. Germline values: CDR1 MNHEY, CDR2 SVGAGI. Between the trimmed V and J ends, which lost 7 bases and 6 bases, there was a span of 16 bases. The CDR3 is 13 residues long. Regarding the study as a whole: Mutation tallies in tumors tracked expanded intratumoral alpha and beta TCR counts.

This clonotype originated in a male donor with early-stage non-small cell lung cancer. The material was lung tumor tissue, obtained at surgery. The genes are TRBV6-5 and TRBJ2-7, with D uncertain. The CDR3 region is CASMALVKGEQYF. CDR3 DNA sequence: TGTGCCAGCATGGCTCTGGTCAAGGGCGAGCAGTACTTC.